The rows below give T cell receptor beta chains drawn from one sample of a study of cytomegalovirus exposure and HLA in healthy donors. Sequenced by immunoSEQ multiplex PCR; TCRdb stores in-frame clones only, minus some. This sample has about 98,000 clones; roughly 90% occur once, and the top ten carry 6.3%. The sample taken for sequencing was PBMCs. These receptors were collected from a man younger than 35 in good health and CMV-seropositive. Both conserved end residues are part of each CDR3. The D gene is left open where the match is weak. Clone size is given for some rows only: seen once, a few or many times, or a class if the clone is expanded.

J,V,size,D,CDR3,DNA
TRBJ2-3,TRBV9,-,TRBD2,CASSVEIAGGDTQYF,TGTGCCAGCAGCGTAGAAATAGCGGGAGGAGATACGCAGTATTTT
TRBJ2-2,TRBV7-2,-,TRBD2,CASSLGSVIGGSYTGELFF,TGTGCCAGCAGCTTAGGTTCGGTAATTGGCGGGAGTTACACCGGGGAGCTGTTTTTT
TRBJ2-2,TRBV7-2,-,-,CAIREPGELFF,TGTGCCATTCGGGAGCCCGGGGAGCTGTTTTTT
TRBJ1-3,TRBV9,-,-,CASSVASGNTIYF,TGTGCCAGCAGCGTGGCCTCTGGAAACACCATATATTTT
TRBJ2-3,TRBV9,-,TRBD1,CASSVTRDRGGDTQYF,TGTGCCAGCAGCGTCACCCGGGACAGGGGAGGAGATACGCAGTATTTT
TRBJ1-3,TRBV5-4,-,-,CASSLDRGNTIYF,TGTGCCAGCAGCTTGGACAGGGGAAACACCATATATTTT
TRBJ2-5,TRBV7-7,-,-,CASSLSGVRETQYF,TGTGCCAGCAGCTTATCTGGAGTCCGGGAGACCCAGTACTTC
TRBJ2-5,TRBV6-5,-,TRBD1,CASSYTDREETQYF,TGTGCCAGCAGTTACACGGACAGGGAAGAGACCCAGTACTTC
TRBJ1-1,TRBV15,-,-,CATSRDRAGNTEAFF,TGTGCCACCAGCAGAGATAGGGCGGGGAACACTGAAGCTTTCTTT
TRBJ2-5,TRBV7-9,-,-,CASSLVGETQYF,TGTGCCAGCAGCTTAGTCGGGGAGACCCAGTACTTC
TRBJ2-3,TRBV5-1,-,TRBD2,CASSGTSGRADTQYF,TGCGCCAGCAGCGGGACTAGCGGGAGGGCCGATACGCAGTATTTT
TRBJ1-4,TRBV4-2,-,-,CASSQEEGSPELFF,TGTGCCAGCAGCCAAGAGGAGGGTTCCCCTGAACTGTTTTTT
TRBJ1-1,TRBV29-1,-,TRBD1,CSAHQGVENTEAFF,TGCAGCGCCCACCAGGGGGTGGAGAACACTGAAGCTTTCTTT
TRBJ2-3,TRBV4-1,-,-,CASSLLGADTQYF,TGCGCCAGCAGCCTCCTGGGCGCAGATACGCAGTATTTT
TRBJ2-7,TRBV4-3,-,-,CASSPTQGFYEQYF,TGCGCCAGCAGCCCTACACAGGGATTCTACGAGCAGTACTTC
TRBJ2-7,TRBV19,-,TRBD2,CATQHQKVGVQGGYEQYF,TGTGCCACACAGCACCAAAAGGTAGGGGTTCAGGGAGGGTACGAGCAGTACTTC
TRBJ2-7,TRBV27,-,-,CASSLFESDEQYF,TGTGCCAGCAGTTTATTTGAGTCGGACGAGCAGTACTTC
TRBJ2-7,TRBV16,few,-,CASSPLEGQAEQYF,TGTGCCAGCAGCCCTTTGGAGGGGCAGGCAGAGCAGTACTTC
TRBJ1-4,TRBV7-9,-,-,CASSSQGRDAEKLFF,TGTGCCAGCAGCTCACAGGGCCGCGACGCTGAAAAACTGTTTTTT
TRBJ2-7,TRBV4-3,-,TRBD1,CASSQVRQGMTSEQYF,TGCGCCAGCAGCCAAGTACGACAGGGTATGACGAGCGAGCAGTACTTC
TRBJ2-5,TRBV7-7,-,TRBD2,CASSSISGSQETQYF,TGTGCCAGCAGCTCCATTAGCGGGTCCCAAGAGACCCAGTACTTC
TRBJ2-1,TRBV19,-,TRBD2,CASSMRERSDEQFF,TGTGCCAGTAGTATGCGGGAGCGATCGGATGAGCAGTTCTTC
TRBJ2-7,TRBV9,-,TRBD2,CASSSSGGAGEQYF,TGTGCCAGCAGCTCCTCGGGGGGGGCTGGCGAGCAGTACTTC
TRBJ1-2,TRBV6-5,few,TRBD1,CASSTDRGGYGYTF,TGTGCCAGCAGCACGGACAGGGGAGGATATGGCTACACCTTC
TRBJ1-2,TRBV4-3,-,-,CASSQELQGTPGYTF,TGCGCCAGCAGCCAAGAGTTGCAGGGGACGCCTGGCTACACCTTC
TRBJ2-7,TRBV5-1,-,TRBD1,CASSVNRGPTYEQYF,TGCGCCAGCAGCGTAAACAGGGGACCGACCTACGAGCAGTACTTC
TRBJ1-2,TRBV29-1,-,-,CSVARVADYGYTF,TGCAGCGTGGCCAGGGTAGCCGACTATGGCTACACCTTC
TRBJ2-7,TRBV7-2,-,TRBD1,CASSLESGGDTYEQYF,TGTGCCAGCAGCTTAGAGTCAGGGGGCGATACCTACGAGCAGTACTTC
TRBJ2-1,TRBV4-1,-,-,CASSPAVMGRQFF,TGCGCCAGCAGCCCCGCCGTCATGGGGAGGCAGTTCTTC
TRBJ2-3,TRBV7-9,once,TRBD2,CASSTRTSGGTDTQYF,TGTGCCAGCAGCACGCGGACTAGCGGGGGCACAGATACGCAGTATTTT
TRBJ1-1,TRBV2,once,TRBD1,CASMRTGVNTEAFF,TGTGCCAGCATGAGGACAGGGGTGAACACTGAAGCTTTCTTT
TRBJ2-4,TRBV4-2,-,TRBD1,CASSLEQGAVNIQYF,TGTGCCAGCAGCCTTGAACAGGGGGCGGTAAACATTCAGTACTTC
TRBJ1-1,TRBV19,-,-,CASSIRHMNTEAFF,TGTGCCAGTAGTATAAGACACATGAACACTGAAGCTTTCTTT
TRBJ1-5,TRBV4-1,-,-,CASSQQENSNQPQHF,TGCGCCAGCAGCCAACAGGAAAATAGCAATCAGCCCCAGCATTTT
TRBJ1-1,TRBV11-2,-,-,CASRQQANTEAFF,TGTGCCAGCAGACAACAGGCGAACACTGAAGCTTTCTTT
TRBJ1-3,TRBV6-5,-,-,CASSYSQVPGNTIYF,TGTGCCAGCAGTTACTCCCAGGTCCCTGGAAACACCATATATTTT
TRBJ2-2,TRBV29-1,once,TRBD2,CSVEIQLAGEGGELFF,TGCAGCGTTGAAATTCAACTAGCGGGAGAAGGCGGGGAGCTGTTTTTT
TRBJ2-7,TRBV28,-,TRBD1,CASSSPRDRVYEQYF,TGTGCCAGCAGTAGCCCCCGGGACAGGGTCTACGAGCAGTACTTC
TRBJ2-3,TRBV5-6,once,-,CASSLGGGGFTDTQYF,TGTGCCAGCAGCTTAGGTGGGGGGGGCTTCACAGATACGCAGTATTTT